The 27 T cell receptor beta chains reported below all come from one sample, sequenced in a study of molecular identifiers for immune sequencing clone quantification (dated by TCRdb to between 2017 and 2018). Libraries were built with PCR. TCRdb lists the instrument as NextSeq 500. TCRdb trimmed public reads at Q25 via fastp, called clones via MiXCR and kept in-frame beta chains. Duplicate CDR3 protein sequences are folded into a single record with the most common DNA and genes. This sample is represented by approximately 97,000 distinct CDR3 sequences; roughly 26% of them were singletons. Approximately 0.94% of the sample lies in the top ten. Sample: naive CD8+ T cells from blood, with Jurkat cell RNA spiked in. Interpreted using the paper, the cell subset or site label stands for: FACS-sorted CD8+CD4-CCR7+CD45RA+ naive T cells. The source of these receptors is a human donor in good health. Some libraries in this study had Jurkat cell RNA spiked in.

This clonotype was seen at least ten times. This chain connects TRBV6-6 to TRBJ2-3; no firm D call. CDR3 length: 15 residues. Trimming took off 10 bases at V and 2 bases at J, with 19 bases between the two ends. Germline assignment: CDR1 MNHNY and CDR2 SVGAGI (reference sequence). The CDR3 region has the DNA TGTGCCACCTTCTATAATGAGAGGATCACAGATACGCAGTATTTT. This translates into CATFYNERITDTQYF.

V gene TRBV13 combines with J gene TRBJ2-5; no clear D gene. V lost 3 bases, J lost 6 bases, and 14 bases lay in between. The germline V gene encodes CDR1 PRHDT and CDR2 FYEKMQ (reference sequence). The CDR3 is 14 amino acids. CDR3: CASSFSLFGKTQYF. CDR3 DNA: TGTGCCAGCAGCTTCAGCCTGTTTGGGAAGACCCAGTACTTC.

This clonotype was seen repeatedly, ten times or more. V usage is TRBV4-2 and J usage is TRBJ2-7; weak D call: TRBD1 (5 bases). The CDR3 totals 14 residues. V was clipped by 1 base and J by 1 base, with 8 bases between them. In germline, CDR1 is LGHNA, CDR2 YNFKEQ. CDR3 loop: CASSQGGLSYEQYF. The CDR3 DNA follows: TGTGCCAGCAGCCAAGGGGGCCTATCCTACGAGCAGTACTTC.

A word on this clonotype: This clone may be a read error of a much larger clone one base away. This rearrangement joins TRBV7-3 to TRBJ2-3; D might be TRBD2 (5 bases). CDR3 length: 14 amino acids. In germline, CDR1 is SGHTA, CDR2 FQGTGA. The CDR3 spells CASSFEGSTATQYF. The CDR3 nucleotides read TGTGCCAGCAGCTTCGAGGGAAGCACAGCTACGCAGTATTTT.

This clonotype was detected many times. CDR3 region: CASREDGGWYEQYF. CDR3 nucleotide sequence: TGTGCCAGCAGGGAAGATGGAGGGTGGTACGAGCAGTACTTC. The rearrangement links TRBV12-3 or TRBV12-4 to TRBJ2-7, with a tentative D call TRBD2 (6 bases). This CDR3 is 14 amino acids long. Trimming removed 6 bases from V and 4 bases from J, with 16 bases in between.

J is TRBJ1-5 and V is TRBV19; no clear D gene. Between the trimmed V and J ends, which lost 5 bases and 6 bases, there was a span of 11 bases. The CDR3 has 13 residues. Germline CDR1 reads LNHDA; CDR2 reads SQIVND (reference sequence). The CDR3 coding sequence is TGTGCCAGTAGTCCAGTCGCCGGTCAGCCCCAGCATTTT. It specifies CASSPVAGQPQHF.

About this clonotype itself: The junction shows a germline mismatch at one end, possibly a read error. This chain links TRBV27 with TRBJ2-1; the match to TRBD2 covers 7 bases. This CDR3 has 14 amino acids. The germline V gene encodes CDR1 MNHEY and CDR2 SMNVEV (reference sequence). This chain's CDR3 is CASGLISGFNEQFF. CDR3 DNA: TGTGCCAGCGGTTTAATTAGCGGGTTCAATGAGCAGTTCTTC.

The chain combines TRBV12-3 or TRBV12-4 with TRBJ2-7, with a tentative D call TRBD2 (5 bases). Trimming removed 5 bases from V and 0 bases from J, with 17 bases in between. The CDR3 extends over 16 amino acids. The CDR3 nucleotides are TGTGCCAGCAGTGCGGGCCCTTACCTCGACTCCTACGAGCAGTACTTC. Its translation is CASSAGPYLDSYEQYF.

A remark on this clonotype: It may be a read error: a sequence one base away is much more abundant. Here the CDR3 omits its conserved ending phenylalanine or tryptophan, so a read error is the likely source. V is TRBV7-3 and J is TRBJ2-1; TRBD2 agrees at 7 bases. V lost 4 bases to trimming and J lost 0 bases; unmatched junction nucleotides: 3. The CDR3 is 15 residues long. The germline V gene encodes CDR1 SGHTA and CDR2 FQGTGA. CDR3 sequence (DNA): TGTGCCAGCAGCTACGCGGGAGACTCCTACAATGAGCAGTTCTCC. It codes for CASSYAGDSYNEQFS.

This clonotype was counted only a few times. The chain links TRBV7-9 to TRBJ2-2, with D perhaps TRBD2 (5 bases). The germline V and J ends were trimmed by 6 bases and 6 bases, with 23 bases remaining between them. Germline CDR1 SEHNR, CDR2 FQNEAQ (reference sequence). The CDR3 has 17 residues. The chain's CDR3 is CASSSPPRGSYAGELFF. Written as DNA, the CDR3 is TGTGCCAGCAGTTCACCCCCCCGAGGGAGTTACGCCGGGGAGCTGTTTTTT.

A note on this clonotype: Since no conserved phenylalanine or tryptophan closes the CDR3, a read error is the likely cause. The rearrangement joins TRBV9 to TRBJ1-1; D is undetermined. Trimming removed 4 bases from V and 4 bases from J, with 14 bases in between. The CDR3 runs 14 residues. The germline gives CDR1 SGDLS, CDR2 YYNGEE. CDR3 nucleotides: TGTGCCAGCAGCCCCCCGTTGCGTATCACTGAAGCTTTCCTT. Translated, it gives CASSPPLRITEAFL.

Comment on this clonotype: A read error may be the cause here, since a much bigger clone is one base away. V usage is TRBV5-6 and J usage is TRBJ1-1, with no clear D. This CDR3 spans 16 amino acids. CDR1 is SGHDT and CDR2 is YYEEEE in the germline V gene. Here the CDR3 DNA reads TGTGCCAACAGCTTGGTTCTTCTGGTGGCGAACACTGAAGCTTTCTTT. This sequence encodes CANSLVLLVANTEAFF.

The gene calls are TRBV6-2 or TRBV6-3 and TRBJ2-5; D remains ambiguous. CDR3 length equals 11 residues. The germline V gene has CDR1 MNHEY and CDR2 SVGEGT. V was trimmed by 3 bases and J by 5 bases, leaving 4 bases between them. The CDR3, as DNA: TGTGCCAGCAGTTATAGCGAGACCCAGTACTTC. It specifies CASSYSETQYF.

In its sample, this clonotype was seen a few times. Being one base from a much bigger clone, this may be a read error. CDR3 amino acids: CASSGYRGPAAEAFF. For the CDR3, the DNA is TGTGCCAGCAGCGGTTACAGGGGGCCAGCCGCTGAAGCTTTCTTT. This chain links TRBV7-2 with TRBJ1-1; 9 bases map to TRBD1. V shed 5 bases, J shed 6 bases, and the junction held 10 bases outside the gene matches. This CDR3 has 15 residues. Germline V gene data show CDR1 as SGHTA and CDR2 as FQGNSA. The variable domain in full, with the rest retrieved from reference TRBV7-2 and TRBJ1-1, is GAGVSQSPSNKVTEKGKDVELRCDPISGHTALYWYRQSLGQGLEFLIYFQGNSAPDKSGLPSDRFSAERTGGSVSTLTIQRTQQEDSAVYLCASSGYRGPAAEAFFGQGTRLTVV.

A single count supports this clonotype. A read error may explain this, as a much larger clone is one base away. V and J are TRBV9 and TRBJ2-3; TRBD2 agrees at 13 bases. Looked up from germline, CDR1 is SGDLS and CDR2 is YYNGEE. This CDR3 region has 18 residues. The CDR3 reads CASSVSPLAGGRTDTQCF. The CDR3 bases are TGTGCCAGCAGCGTGAGCCCACTAGCGGGGGGGAGGACAGATACGCAGTGTTTT.

This clonotype was counted ten times or more. This chain connects TRBV6-2 or TRBV6-3 to TRBJ2-7, with D possibly TRBD1 on 5 matching bases. CDR1 is MNHEY, CDR2 SVGEGT, per germline. V shed 10 bases and J shed 0 bases, with 13 bases lying between them. CDR3 length equals 13 residues. The CDR3 DNA reads as TGTGCCATCGACAGCCCCGACTCCTACGAGCAGTACTTC. This translates into CAIDSPDSYEQYF.

This clonotype was observed a few times. The rearrangement uses TRBV27 and TRBJ1-3; tentatively, D is TRBD1 (5 bases). This CDR3 comprises 15 residues. Trimming shortened V by 7 bases and J by 4 bases, and 17 bases separated the two germline ends. Germline CDR1 and CDR2: MNHEY and SMNVEV (reference sequence). The CDR3 DNA reads TGTGCCAGCACCCTCAGGGCCGGTGGCGGAAACACCATATATTTT. Its protein is CASTLRAGGGNTIYF.

For this clonotype: Possible read error: a much larger clone is one base away. The genes are TRBV6-6 and TRBJ2-5; TRBD2 matches 9 bases. Trimming at V came to 9 bases and at J to 5 bases, leaving 16 bases not matched to a gene. This CDR3 has 16 amino acids. The germline gives CDR1 MNHNY, CDR2 SVGAGI (reference sequence). The CDR3 region has the DNA TGTGCCAGTCAACTGCCAGCGGGAGGTGGAGGCGAGACCCAGTACTTC. Protein: CASQLPAGGGGETQYF.

This clonotype was observed a handful of times. This may be a read error: a much more frequent sequence differs by one nucleotide. The chain links TRBV6-2 or TRBV6-3 to TRBJ2-7; TRBD1 is a possible D gene (5 bases). The germline gives CDR1 MNHEY, CDR2 SVGEGT. This CDR3 spans 13 amino acids. Trimming removed 5 bases from V and 0 bases from J, with 8 bases in between. The CDR3 sequence: CASSPDNSYEQYF. CDR3 bases: TGTGCCAGCAGTCCGGACAACTCCTACGAGCAGTACTTC.

The chain carries TRBV29-1 and TRBJ2-5, with unresolved D. CDR3 length: 13 amino acids. V lost 3 bases to trimming and J lost 5 bases, with 13 bases between them. Germline assignment: CDR1 SQVTM and CDR2 ANQGSEA. CDR3 nucleotides: TGCAGCGTTGATTTCGGGTTTGGGGAGACCCAGTACTTC. Its protein is CSVDFGFGETQYF. Full variable domain (rest looked up from reference TRBV29-1 and TRBJ2-5): SAVISQKPSRDICQRGTSLTIQCQVDSQVTMMFWYRQQPGQSLTLIATANQGSEATYESGFVIDKFPISRPNLTFSTLTVSNMSPEDSSIYLCSVDFGFGETQYFGPGTRLLVL.

On this clonotype: A much larger clone lies a single base off, so this may be a read error. The chain couples TRBV4-3 to TRBJ2-7, with 11 bases aligning to TRBD1. Germline V gene sequence: CDR1 LGHNA, CDR2 YSLEER. CDR3 length: 16 residues. V gave up 3 bases and J gave up 7 bases; unmatched junction bases: 11. CDR3 region: CASSQPRGQGAGEQYF. For the CDR3, the DNA is TGCGCCAGCAGCCAGCCCCGAGGACAGGGGGCGGGGGAGCAGTACTTC.

Remarks on this clonotype: The junction shows a germline mismatch at one end, possibly a read error. The rearrangement uses TRBV29-1 and TRBJ2-1; tentative D call: TRBD1 (6 bases). This CDR3 is built from 12 residues. Germline V CDR1 and CDR2: SQVTM, ANQGSEA. CDR3 DNA sequence: TGCAGCGTCCGGATAGGGGACAATGCGCAGTTCTTC. This gives the protein CSVRIGDNAQFF.

This clonotype was counted at least ten times. This rearrangement joins TRBV29-1 to TRBJ2-4, with D perhaps matching TRBD2 (6 bases). From germline, CDR1 is SQVTM and CDR2 ANQGSEA. This CDR3 contains 15 residues. V was cut by 7 bases and J by 9 bases, with 25 bases left in between. The CDR3 nucleotides are TGCAGCGCAACCGGGACTCCTAATCATGTGGGCATTCAGTACTTC. Protein: CSATGTPNHVGIQYF.

In its sample, this clonotype was seen many times. The chain uses TRBV7-9 and TRBJ2-3; 13 bases map to TRBD2. CDR3 length equals 16 residues. CDR1 is SEHNR, CDR2 FQNEAQ, per germline (reference sequence). Trimming took 5 bases from V and 3 from J; bases not matched to a gene: 5. The CDR3 protein is CASSQLAGGPTDTQYF. DNA for the CDR3: TGTGCCAGCAGCCAACTAGCGGGAGGGCCGACAGATACGCAGTATTTT. Supplemented by reference TRBV7-9 and TRBJ2-3, the full variable domain reads DTGVSQNPRHKITKRGQNVTFRCDPISEHNRLYWYRQTLGQGPEFLTYFQNEAQLEKSRLLSDRFSAERPKGSFSTLEIQRTEQGDSAMYLCASSQLAGGPTDTQYFGPGTRLTVL.

This sequence joins TRBV6-5 and TRBJ2-3, with 14 bases aligning to TRBD2. The germline V gene encodes CDR1 MNHEY and CDR2 SVGAGI. The length of the CDR3 is 16 residues. Losses at the gene ends were 5 bases for V and 8 bases for J; bases not matched to a gene: 9. CDR3 protein: CASSAGTSGSLATQYF. As DNA, the CDR3 is TGTGCCAGCAGTGCCGGGACTAGCGGGAGTTTAGCTACGCAGTATTTT.

This clonotype was observed a few times. This chain links TRBV10-3 with TRBJ2-1; maybe TRBD2 (6 bases). Germline lookup yields CDR1 ENHRY and CDR2 SYGVKD. The CDR3 has 16 amino acids. V was clipped by 2 bases and J by 6 bases, with 17 bases between them. The CDR3 loop is CAISEKMGTLGNEQFF. CDR3 sequence (DNA): TGTGCCATCAGTGAGAAAATGGGGACTCTTGGCAATGAGCAGTTCTTC.

This clonotype was detected many times. V gene TRBV6-5 combines with J gene TRBJ2-2; 10 nucleotides agree with TRBD2. The length of the CDR3 is 16 residues. Per the germline V gene, CDR1 is MNHEY and CDR2 is SVGAGI. The ends lost 2 bases at V and 4 bases at J; junction bases unmatched: 4. The CDR3 here is CASSYGLAGATGELFF. The CDR3 DNA is TGTGCCAGCAGTTACGGGCTAGCGGGAGCCACCGGGGAGCTGTTTTTT.